This T cell receptor beta chain came from a study of blood T cell repertoires in COVID-19. Overall study: Collection of acute and convalescent COVID-19 samples took place in the United States, Italy and Spain. PBMCs, B-cell-depleted T cells, or T cells provided the cDNA or gDNA that made up the material.

With 4 bases removed from V and 10 bases from J, the gap between germline ends came to 26 bases. Germline CDR1 reads MNHNS; CDR2 reads SASEGT. The CDR3 loop spans 16 amino acids. Authors' processing steps: Estimation of nucleated cell counts relied on the amplification of reference gene primers. The repertoire was sequenced with immunoSEQ multiplex PCR; TCRdb's copy has only in-frame clones and lacks some. That table is the source of V, J and clone size, and D and trimming were worked out from the DNA. The table lists roughly 210,000 clones, around 89% of them singletons. This rearrangement joins TRBV6-1 to TRBJ2-7, with TRBD2 as a possible D gene (5 bases). The receptor's source is a man between 65 and 79 years old with acute or convalescent COVID-19. Sequenced sample: peripheral blood. The CDR3 protein is CASSAAEGSDYRAQYF. CDR3 nucleotide sequence: TGTGCCAGCAGTGCGGCAGAGGGCTCAGACTACCGGGCACAGTACTTC.